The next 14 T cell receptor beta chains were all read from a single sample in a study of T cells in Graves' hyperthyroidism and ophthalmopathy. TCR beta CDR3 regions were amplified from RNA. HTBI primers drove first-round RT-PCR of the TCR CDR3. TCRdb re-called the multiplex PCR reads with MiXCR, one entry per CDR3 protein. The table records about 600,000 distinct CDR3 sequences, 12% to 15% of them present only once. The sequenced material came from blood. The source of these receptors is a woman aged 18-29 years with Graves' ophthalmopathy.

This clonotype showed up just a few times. This CDR3 reads CASSESGGDLTYEQYF. CDR3 nucleotides: TGTGCCAGCAGTGAATCTGGAGGAGACCTCACCTACGAGCAGTACTTC. J is TRBJ2-7 and V is TRBV25-1; tentative D call: TRBD2 (5 bases). Trimming cost V 1 base and J 2 bases, with 15 bases left between them. This CDR3 has 16 amino acids. Looked up from germline, CDR1 is MGHDK and CDR2 is SYGVNS.

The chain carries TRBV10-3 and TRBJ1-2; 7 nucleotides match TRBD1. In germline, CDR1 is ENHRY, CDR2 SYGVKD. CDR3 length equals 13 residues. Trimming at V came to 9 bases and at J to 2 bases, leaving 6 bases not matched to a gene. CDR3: CAIRDSRNYGYTF. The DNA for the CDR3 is TGTGCCATTCGGGACAGTAGGAACTATGGCTACACCTTC.

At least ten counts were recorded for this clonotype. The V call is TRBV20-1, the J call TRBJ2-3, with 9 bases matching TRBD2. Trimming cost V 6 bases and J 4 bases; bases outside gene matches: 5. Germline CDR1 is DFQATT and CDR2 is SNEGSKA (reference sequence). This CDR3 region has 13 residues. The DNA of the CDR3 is TGCAGTGCGGTAGGGACTAGCTCAGATACGCAGTATTTT. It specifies CSAVGTSSDTQYF.

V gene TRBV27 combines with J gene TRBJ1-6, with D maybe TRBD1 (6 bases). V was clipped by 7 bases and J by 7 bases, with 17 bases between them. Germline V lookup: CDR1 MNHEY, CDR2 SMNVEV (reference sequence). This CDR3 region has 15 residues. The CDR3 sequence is CASTITDSTNSPLHF. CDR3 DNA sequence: TGTGCCAGCACTATTACGGACAGTACCAATTCACCCCTCCACTTT.

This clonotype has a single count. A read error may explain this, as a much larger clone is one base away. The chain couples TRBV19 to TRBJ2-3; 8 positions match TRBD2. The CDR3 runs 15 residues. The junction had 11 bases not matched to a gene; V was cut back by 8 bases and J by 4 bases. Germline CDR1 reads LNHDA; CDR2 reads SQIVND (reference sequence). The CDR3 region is CASRSGMRRADTQYF. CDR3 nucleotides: TGTGCCAGTCGTAGCGGGATGCGACGCGCAGATACGCAGTATTTT.

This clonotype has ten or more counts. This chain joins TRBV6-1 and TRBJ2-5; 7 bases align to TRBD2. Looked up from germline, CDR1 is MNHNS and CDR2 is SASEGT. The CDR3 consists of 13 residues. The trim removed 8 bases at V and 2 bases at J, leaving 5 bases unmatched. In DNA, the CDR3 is TGTGCCAGCCGGGGGGTCCTGCAAGAGACCCAGTACTTC. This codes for CASRGVLQETQYF.

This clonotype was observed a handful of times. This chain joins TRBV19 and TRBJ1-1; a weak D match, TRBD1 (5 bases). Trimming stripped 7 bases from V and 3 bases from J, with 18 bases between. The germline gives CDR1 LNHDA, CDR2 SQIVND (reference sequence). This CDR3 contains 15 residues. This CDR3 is CASMGTEGRDTEAFF. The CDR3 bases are TGTGCCAGTATGGGGACGGAGGGCCGGGACACTGAAGCTTTCTTT. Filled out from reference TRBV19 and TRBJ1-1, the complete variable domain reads DGGITQSPKYLFRKEGQNVTLSCEQNLNHDAMYWYRQDPGQGLRLIYYSQIVNDFQKGDIAEGYSVSREKKESFPLTVTSAQKNPTAFYLCASMGTEGRDTEAFFGQGTRLTVV.

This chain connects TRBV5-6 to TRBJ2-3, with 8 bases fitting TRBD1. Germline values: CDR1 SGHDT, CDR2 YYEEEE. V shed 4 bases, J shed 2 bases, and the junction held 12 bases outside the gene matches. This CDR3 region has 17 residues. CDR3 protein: CASSHRDRSDFTDTQYF. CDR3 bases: TGTGCCAGCAGCCACAGGGACAGGTCGGACTTCACAGATACGCAGTATTTT. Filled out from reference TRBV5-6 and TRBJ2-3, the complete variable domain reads DAGVTQSPTHLIKTRGQQVTLRCSPKSGHDTVSWYQQALGQGPQFIFQYYEEEERQRGNFPDRFSGHQFPNYSSELNVNALLLGDSALYLCASSHRDRSDFTDTQYFGPGTRLTVL.

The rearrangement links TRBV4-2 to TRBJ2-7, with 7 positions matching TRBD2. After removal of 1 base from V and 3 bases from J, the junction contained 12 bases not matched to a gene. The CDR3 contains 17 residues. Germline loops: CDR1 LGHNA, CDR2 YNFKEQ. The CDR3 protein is CASSQARAGADRYEQYF. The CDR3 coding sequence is TGTGCCAGCAGCCAAGCGAGGGCGGGAGCGGATCGCTACGAGCAGTACTTC.

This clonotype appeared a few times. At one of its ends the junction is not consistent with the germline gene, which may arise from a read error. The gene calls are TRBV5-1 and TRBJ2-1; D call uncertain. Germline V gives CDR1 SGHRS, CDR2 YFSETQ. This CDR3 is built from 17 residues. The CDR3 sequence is CASSLGPLGIPYNGQFF. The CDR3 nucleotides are TGCGCCAGCAGCTTGGGCCCCTTAGGGATCCCCTACAATGGGCAGTTCTTC.

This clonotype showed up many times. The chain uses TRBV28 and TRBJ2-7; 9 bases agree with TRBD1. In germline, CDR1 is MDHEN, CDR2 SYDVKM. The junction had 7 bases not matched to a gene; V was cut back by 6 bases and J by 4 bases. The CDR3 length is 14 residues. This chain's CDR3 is CASRRTGGRYEQYF. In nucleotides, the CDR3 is TGTGCCAGCAGACGAACAGGGGGCCGGTACGAGCAGTACTTC.

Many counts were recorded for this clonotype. The CDR3 nucleotides read TGTGCCAGCAGTCTAGAGACTAGCGGCGTCTACAATGAGCAGTTCTTC. Amino acid sequence: CASSLETSGVYNEQFF. This chain connects TRBV27 to TRBJ2-1, with 9 positions matching TRBD2. This CDR3 has 16 residues. J gave up 3 bases and V 5 bases, and 8 bases lay outside the gene matches. Germline assignment: CDR1 MNHEY and CDR2 SMNVEV (reference sequence).

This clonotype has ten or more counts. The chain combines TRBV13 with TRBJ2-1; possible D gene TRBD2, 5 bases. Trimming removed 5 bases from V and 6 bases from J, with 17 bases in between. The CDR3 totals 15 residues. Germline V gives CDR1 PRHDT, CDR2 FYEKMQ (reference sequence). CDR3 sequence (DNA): TGTGCCAGCAGCCCGGACGGTCGAGGGTCCAATGAGCAGTTCTTC. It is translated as CASSPDGRGSNEQFF.

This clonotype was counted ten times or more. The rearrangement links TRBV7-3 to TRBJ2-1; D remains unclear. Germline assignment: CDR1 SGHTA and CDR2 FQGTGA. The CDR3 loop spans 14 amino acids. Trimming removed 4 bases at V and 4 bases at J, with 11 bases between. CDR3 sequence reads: CASSSSLRYNEQFF. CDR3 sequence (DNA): TGTGCCAGCAGCTCAAGCTTACGTTACAATGAGCAGTTCTTC.